This T cell receptor (beta chain) was sequenced during a study of response to subunit inactivated influenza vaccine. General study results and limits: Authors suggested each seasonal flu vaccination may recruit only limited numbers of new T cells.

MiXCR, run by TCRdb on the RT-PCR reads, gives a single entry per CDR3 protein. Here the sample spans hundreds of thousands of distinct CDR3 sequences, about an eighth being singletons. In the case of this clonotype: What it binds is unknown.

This CDR3 has 12 amino acids. The V end lost 8 bases, the J end lost 10 bases, and 15 bases lay between the germline ends. Germline V gene lookup returns CDR1 SNHLY and CDR2 FYNNEI. Here the sequenced sample was PBMCs from blood, taken on the day of vaccination. This TCR came from a middle-aged man who received an inactivated influenza vaccine. The genes are TRBV2 and TRBJ2-1; D is possibly TRBD1 (5 bases). CDR3 loop: CASHITPGEQFF. DNA for the CDR3: TGTGCCAGCCATATCACCCCAGGGGAGCAGTTCTTC.